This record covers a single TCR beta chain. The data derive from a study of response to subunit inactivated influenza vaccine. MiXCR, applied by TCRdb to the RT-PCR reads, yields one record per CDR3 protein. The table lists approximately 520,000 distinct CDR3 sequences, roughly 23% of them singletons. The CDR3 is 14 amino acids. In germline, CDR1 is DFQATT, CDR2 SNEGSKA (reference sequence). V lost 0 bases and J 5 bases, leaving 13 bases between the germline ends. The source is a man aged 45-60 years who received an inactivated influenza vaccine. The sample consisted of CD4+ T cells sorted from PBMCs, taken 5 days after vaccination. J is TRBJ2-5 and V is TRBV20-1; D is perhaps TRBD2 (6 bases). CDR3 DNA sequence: TGCAGTGCTAGAGACGGTGGGGGAGGCGAGACCCAGTACTTC. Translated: CSARDGGGGETQYF.